This T cell receptor beta chain was found in a study of spatial heterogeneity in lung cancer. Study-level points and caveats: Mutation tallies in tumors tracked expanded intratumoral alpha and beta TCR counts.

Germline V lookup: CDR1 GTSNPN, CDR2 SVGIG (reference sequence). V was cut by 5 bases and J by 0 bases, with 13 bases left in between. The CDR3 is 14 residues long. From the 5' RACE reads, TCRdb called clonotypes with MiXCR, one entry per CDR3 protein. This sample has about 6,300 distinct CDR3 sequences, with about 1.5% found just once. Time point of the sample: sample taken at primary tumor resection. This clonotype was picked up many times. The antigen is undetermined. The sample in question was lung tumor tissue, obtained at surgery. The sequence was obtained from a male donor with early-stage non-small cell lung cancer. The chain recombines TRBV30 with TRBJ1-1; maybe TRBD1 (5 bases). CDR3 DNA sequence: TGTGCCTGGGCCCGGCGGGGGATGAACACTGAAGCTTTCTTT. Translation gives CAWARRGMNTEAFF.